The T cell receptor beta chain described here comes from a study of beta chain features in type 1 diabetes. The CDR3 loop spans 14 amino acids. V was clipped by 4 bases and J by 1 base; unmatched bases: 3. The germline gives CDR1 SGDLS, CDR2 YYNGEE. Isolated RNA was reverse transcribed in full, so expressed TCRB transcripts were sequenced. The repertoire was sequenced with immunoSEQ multiplex PCR; TCRdb's copy has only in-frame clones and lacks some. Found here are 310,000 or so clones, about 11% of them singletons; the top ten hold more than 0.015%. The chain joins TRBV9 to TRBJ2-3, with 7 nucleotides matching TRBD2. This clonotype was sampled from a woman in her thirties in good health. The source material was naive CD4+ T cells from blood. DNA of the CDR3: TGTGCCAGCAGCCACCGGGGGGGCACAGATACGCAGTATTTT. This codes for CASSHRGGTDTQYF. The variable domain in full, completed from reference TRBV9 and TRBJ2-3, reads DSGVTQTPKHLITATGQRVTLRCSPRSGDLSVYWYQQSLDQGLQFLIQYYNGEERAKGNILERFSAQQFPDLHSELNLSSLELGDSALYFCASSHRGGTDTQYFGPGTRLTVL.